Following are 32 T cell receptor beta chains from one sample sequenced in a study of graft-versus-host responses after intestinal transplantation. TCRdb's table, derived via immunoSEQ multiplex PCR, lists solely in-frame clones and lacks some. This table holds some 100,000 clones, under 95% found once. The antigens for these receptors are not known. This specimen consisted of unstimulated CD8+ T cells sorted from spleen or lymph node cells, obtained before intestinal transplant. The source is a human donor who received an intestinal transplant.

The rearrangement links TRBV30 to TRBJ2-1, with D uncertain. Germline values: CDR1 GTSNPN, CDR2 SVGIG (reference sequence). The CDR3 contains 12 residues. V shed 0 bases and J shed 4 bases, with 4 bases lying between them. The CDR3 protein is CAWSVLYNEQFF. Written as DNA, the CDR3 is TGTGCCTGGAGTGTACTATACAATGAGCAGTTCTTC.

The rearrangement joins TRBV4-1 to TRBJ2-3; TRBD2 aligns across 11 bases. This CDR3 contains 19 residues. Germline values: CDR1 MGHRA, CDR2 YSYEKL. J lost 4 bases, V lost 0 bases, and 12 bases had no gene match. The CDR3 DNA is TGCGCCAGCAGCCAAGATCCCCCAACGACTAGCGGGATTGCAGATACGCAGTATTTT. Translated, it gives CASSQDPPTTSGIADTQYF.

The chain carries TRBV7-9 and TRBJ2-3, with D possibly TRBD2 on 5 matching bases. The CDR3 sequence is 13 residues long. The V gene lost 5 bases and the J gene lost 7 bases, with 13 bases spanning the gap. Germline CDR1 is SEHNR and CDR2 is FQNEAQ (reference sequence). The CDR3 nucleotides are TGTGCCAGCAGCCCTCCAGCGGACTATACGCAGTATTTT. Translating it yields CASSPPADYTQYF.

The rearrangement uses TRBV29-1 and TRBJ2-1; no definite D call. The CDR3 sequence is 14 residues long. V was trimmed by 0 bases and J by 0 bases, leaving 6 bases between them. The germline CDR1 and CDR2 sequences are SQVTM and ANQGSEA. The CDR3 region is CSVEDSVSYNEQFF. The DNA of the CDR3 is TGCAGCGTTGAAGACTCGGTCTCCTACAATGAGCAGTTCTTC.

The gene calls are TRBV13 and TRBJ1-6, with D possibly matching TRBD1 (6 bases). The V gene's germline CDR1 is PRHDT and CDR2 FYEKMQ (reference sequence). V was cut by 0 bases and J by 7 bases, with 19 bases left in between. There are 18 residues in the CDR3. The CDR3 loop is CASSLGDFADTGNSPLHF. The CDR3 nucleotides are TGTGCCAGCAGCTTAGGGGACTTCGCAGACACAGGGAATTCACCCCTCCACTTT. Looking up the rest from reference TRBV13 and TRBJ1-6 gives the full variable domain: AAGVIQSPRHLIKEKRETATLKCYPIPRHDTVYWYQQGPGQDPQFLISFYEKMQSDKGSIPDRFSAQQFSDYHSELNMSSLELGDSALYFCASSLGDFADTGNSPLHFGNGTRLTVT.

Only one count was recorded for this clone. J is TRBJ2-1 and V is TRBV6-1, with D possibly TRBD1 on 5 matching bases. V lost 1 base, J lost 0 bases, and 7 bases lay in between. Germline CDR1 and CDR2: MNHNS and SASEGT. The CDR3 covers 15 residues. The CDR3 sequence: CASSEDRSSYNEQFF. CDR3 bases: TGTGCCAGCAGTGAAGACAGGAGCTCCTACAATGAGCAGTTCTTC.

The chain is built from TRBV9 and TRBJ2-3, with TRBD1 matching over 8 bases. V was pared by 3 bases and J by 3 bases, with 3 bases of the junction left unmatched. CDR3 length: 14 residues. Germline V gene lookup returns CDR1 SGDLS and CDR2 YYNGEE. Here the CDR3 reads CASSGQGRTDTQYF. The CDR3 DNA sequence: TGTGCCAGCAGCGGACAGGGGAGGACAGATACGCAGTATTTT.

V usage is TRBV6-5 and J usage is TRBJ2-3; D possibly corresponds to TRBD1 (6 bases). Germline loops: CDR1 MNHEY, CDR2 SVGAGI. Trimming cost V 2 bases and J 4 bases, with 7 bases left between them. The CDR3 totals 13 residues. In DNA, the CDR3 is TGTGCCAGCAGTTACACAGGGCCAGATACGCAGTATTTT. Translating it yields CASSYTGPDTQYF.

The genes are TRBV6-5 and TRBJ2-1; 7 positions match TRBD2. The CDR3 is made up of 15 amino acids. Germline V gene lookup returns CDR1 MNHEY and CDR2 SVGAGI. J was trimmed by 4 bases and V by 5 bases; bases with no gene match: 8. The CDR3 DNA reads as TGTGCCAGCAGTCCCATAGCGGGTCCTTACAATGAGCAGTTCTTC. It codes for CASSPIAGPYNEQFF.

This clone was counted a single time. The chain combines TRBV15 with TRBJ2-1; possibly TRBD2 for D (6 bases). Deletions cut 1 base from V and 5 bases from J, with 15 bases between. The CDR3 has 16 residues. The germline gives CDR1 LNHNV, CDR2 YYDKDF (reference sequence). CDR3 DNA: TGTGCCACCAGCAGAGGGAGGGCCCCTATGGACAATGAGCAGTTCTTC. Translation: CATSRGRAPMDNEQFF. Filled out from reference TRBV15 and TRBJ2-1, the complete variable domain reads DAMVIQNPRYQVTQFGKPVTLSCSQTLNHNVMYWYQQKSSQAPKLLFHYYDKDFNNEADTPDNFQSRRPNTSFCFLDIRSPGLGDTAMYLCATSRGRAPMDNEQFFGPGTRLTVL.

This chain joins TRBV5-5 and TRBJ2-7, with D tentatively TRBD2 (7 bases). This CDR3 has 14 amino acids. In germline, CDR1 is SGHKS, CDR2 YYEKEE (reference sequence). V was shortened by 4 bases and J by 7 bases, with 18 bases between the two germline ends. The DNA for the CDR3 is TGTGCCAGCAGCGGGCTTGCGGGGGCCGAAGAGCAGTACTTC. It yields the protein CASSGLAGAEEQYF.

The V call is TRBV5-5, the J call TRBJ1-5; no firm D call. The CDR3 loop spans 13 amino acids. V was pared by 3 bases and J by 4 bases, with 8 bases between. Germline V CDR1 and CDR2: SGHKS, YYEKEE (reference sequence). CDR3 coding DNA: TGTGCCAGCAGCTCCGGGTATAATCAGCCCCAGCATTTT. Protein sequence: CASSSGYNQPQHF.

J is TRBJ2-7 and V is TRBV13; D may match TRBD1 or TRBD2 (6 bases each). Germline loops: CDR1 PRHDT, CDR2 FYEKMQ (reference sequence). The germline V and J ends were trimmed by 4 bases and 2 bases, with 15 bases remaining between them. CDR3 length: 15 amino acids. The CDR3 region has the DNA TGTGCCAGCAGCTATCTACGGGGGCGGCCCTACGAGCAGTACTTC. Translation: CASSYLRGRPYEQYF.

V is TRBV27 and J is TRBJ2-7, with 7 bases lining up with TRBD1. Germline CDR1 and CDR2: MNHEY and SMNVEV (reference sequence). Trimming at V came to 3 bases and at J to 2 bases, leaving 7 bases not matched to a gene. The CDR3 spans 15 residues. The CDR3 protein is CASSFLPGQPYEQYF. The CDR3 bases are TGTGCCAGCAGTTTCCTCCCGGGACAGCCCTACGAGCAGTACTTC.

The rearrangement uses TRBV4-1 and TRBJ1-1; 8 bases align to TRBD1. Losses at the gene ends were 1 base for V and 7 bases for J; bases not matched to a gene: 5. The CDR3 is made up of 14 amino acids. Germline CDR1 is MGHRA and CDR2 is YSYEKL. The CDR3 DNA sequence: TGCGCCAGCAGCCAAGGGCAGGGGGCCTTTGAAGCTTTCTTT. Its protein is CASSQGQGAFEAFF.

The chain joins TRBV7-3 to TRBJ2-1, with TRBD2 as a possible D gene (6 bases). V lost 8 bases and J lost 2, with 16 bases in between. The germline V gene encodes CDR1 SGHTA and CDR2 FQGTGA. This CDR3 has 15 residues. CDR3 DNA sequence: TGTGCCAGCTCAACTTCAGCGGGCCCCTACAATGAGCAGTTCTTC. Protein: CASSTSAGPYNEQFF. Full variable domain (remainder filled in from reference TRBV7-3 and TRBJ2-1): GAGVSQTPSNKVTEKGKYVELRCDPISGHTALYWYRQSLGQGPEFLIYFQGTGAADDSGLPNDRFFAVRPEGSVSTLKIQRTERGDSAVYLCASSTSAGPYNEQFFGPGTRLTVL.

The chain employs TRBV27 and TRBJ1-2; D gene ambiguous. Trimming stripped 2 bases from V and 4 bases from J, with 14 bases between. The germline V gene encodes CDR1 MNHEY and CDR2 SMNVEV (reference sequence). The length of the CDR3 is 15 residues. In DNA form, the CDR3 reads TGTGCCAGCAGTTTACGGCAGGATGGTGGCTATGGCTACACCTTC. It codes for CASSLRQDGGYGYTF.

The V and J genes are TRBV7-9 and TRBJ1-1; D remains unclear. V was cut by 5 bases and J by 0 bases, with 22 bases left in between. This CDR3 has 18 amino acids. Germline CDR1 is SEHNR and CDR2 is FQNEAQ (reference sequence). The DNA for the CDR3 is TGTGCCAGCAGCCCGAAGGGTCCCATCGTTAGGATGAACACTGAAGCTTTCTTT. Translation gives CASSPKGPIVRMNTEAFF. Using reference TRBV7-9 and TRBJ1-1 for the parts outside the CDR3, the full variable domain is DTGVSQNPRHKITKRGQNVTFRCDPISEHNRLYWYRQTLGQGPEFLTYFQNEAQLEKSRLLSDRFSAERPKGSFSTLEIQRTEQGDSAMYLCASSPKGPIVRMNTEAFFGQGTRLTVV.

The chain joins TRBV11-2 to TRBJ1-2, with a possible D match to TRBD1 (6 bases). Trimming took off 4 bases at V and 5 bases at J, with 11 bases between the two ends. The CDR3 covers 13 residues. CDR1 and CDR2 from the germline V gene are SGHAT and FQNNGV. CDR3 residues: CASSSQGAYGYTF. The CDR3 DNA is TGTGCCAGCAGCTCACAGGGAGCATATGGCTACACCTTC.

CDR3 DNA sequence: TGTGCCAGCAGCGCCCCGACAGATTGGGGCTCTGGGGCCAACGTCCTGACTTTC. Amino acids: CASSAPTDWGSGANVLTF. This chain connects TRBV9 to TRBJ2-6; possible D gene TRBD1, 5 bases. V lost 3 bases and J 0 bases, leaving 16 bases between the germline ends. The CDR3 spans 18 residues. Germline V lookup: CDR1 SGDLS, CDR2 YYNGEE.

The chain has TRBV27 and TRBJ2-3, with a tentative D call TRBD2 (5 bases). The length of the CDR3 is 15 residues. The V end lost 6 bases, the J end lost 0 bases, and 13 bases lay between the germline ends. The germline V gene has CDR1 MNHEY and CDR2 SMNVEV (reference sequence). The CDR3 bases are TGTGCCAGCAGCTCGAGCGGAGAGAGCACAGATACGCAGTATTTT. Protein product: CASSSSGESTDTQYF.

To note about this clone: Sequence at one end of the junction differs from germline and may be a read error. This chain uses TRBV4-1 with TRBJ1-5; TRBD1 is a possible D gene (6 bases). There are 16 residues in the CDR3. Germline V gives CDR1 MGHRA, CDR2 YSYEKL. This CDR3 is CASSQEGGHSNQLQHF. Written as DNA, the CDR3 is TGCGCCAGCAGCCAGGAAGGGGGGCATAGCAATCAGCTCCAGCATTTT.

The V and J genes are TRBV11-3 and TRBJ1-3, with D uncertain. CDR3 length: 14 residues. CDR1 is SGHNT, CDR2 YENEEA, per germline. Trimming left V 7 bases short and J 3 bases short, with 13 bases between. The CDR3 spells CASTARPRGNTIYF. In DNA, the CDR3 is TGTGCCAGCACCGCCAGGCCGCGTGGAAACACCATATATTTT.

The CDR3 protein is CASSIRAGVEQFF. In DNA form, the CDR3 reads TGTGCCAGTAGTATTAGAGCGGGAGTTGAGCAGTTCTTC. The rearrangement links TRBV19 to TRBJ2-1; 8 nucleotides agree with TRBD2. Germline V gene sequence: CDR1 LNHDA, CDR2 SQIVND (reference sequence). The CDR3 totals 13 residues. V gave up 3 bases and J gave up 9 bases; unmatched junction bases: 4. The whole variable domain, remainder taken from reference TRBV19 and TRBJ2-1, is DGGITQSPKYLFRKEGQNVTLSCEQNLNHDAMYWYRQDPGQGLRLIYYSQIVNDFQKGDIAEGYSVSREKKESFPLTVTSAQKNPTAFYLCASSIRAGVEQFFGPGTRLTVL.

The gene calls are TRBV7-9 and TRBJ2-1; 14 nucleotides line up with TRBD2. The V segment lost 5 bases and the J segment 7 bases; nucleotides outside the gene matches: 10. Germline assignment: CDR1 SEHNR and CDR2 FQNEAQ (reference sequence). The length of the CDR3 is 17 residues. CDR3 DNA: TGTGCCAGCAGCACTAGCGCTGGACTAGCGGGGGGTAATGAGCAGTTCTTC. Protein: CASSTSAGLAGGNEQFF.

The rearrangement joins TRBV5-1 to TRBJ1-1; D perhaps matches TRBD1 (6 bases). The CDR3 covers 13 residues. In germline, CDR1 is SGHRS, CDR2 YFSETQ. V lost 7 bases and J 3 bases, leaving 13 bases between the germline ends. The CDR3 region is CASSSEGDTEAFF. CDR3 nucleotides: TGCGCCAGCTCTTCGGAGGGGGACACTGAAGCTTTCTTT.

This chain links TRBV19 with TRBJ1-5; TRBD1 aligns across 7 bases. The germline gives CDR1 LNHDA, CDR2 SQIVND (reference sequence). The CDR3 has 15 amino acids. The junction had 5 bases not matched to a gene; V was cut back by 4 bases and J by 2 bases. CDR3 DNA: TGTGCCAGTAGTACTCCTACAGGGGGCAATCAGCCCCAGCATTTT. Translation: CASSTPTGGNQPQHF. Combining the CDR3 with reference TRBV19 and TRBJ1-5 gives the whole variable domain DGGITQSPKYLFRKEGQNVTLSCEQNLNHDAMYWYRQDPGQGLRLIYYSQIVNDFQKGDIAEGYSVSREKKESFPLTVTSAQKNPTAFYLCASSTPTGGNQPQHFGDGTRLSIL.

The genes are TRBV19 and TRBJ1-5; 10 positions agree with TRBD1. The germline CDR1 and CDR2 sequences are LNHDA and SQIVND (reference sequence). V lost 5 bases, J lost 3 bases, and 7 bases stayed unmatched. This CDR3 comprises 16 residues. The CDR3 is CASSDRGRGVNQPQHF. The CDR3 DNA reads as TGTGCCAGTAGTGACAGGGGGCGTGGAGTCAATCAGCCCCAGCATTTT. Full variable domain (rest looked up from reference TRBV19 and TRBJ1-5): DGGITQSPKYLFRKEGQNVTLSCEQNLNHDAMYWYRQDPGQGLRLIYYSQIVNDFQKGDIAEGYSVSREKKESFPLTVTSAQKNPTAFYLCASSDRGRGVNQPQHFGDGTRLSIL.

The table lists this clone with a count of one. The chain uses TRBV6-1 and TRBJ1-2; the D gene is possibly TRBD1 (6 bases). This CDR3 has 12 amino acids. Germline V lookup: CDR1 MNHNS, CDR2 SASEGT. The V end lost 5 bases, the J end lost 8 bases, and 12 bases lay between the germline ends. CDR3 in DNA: TGTGCCAGCAGTTCCAGGGGTAGGGGCTACACCTTC. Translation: CASSSRGRGYTF.

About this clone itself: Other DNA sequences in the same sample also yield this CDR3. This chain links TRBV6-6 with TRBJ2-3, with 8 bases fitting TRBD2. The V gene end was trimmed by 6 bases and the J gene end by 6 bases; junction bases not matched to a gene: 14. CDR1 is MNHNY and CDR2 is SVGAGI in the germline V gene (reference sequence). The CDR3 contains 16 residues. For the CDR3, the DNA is TGTGCCAGCAGCGCCGCCGAAGCGGGAGTGCAGGATACGCAGTATTTT. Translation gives CASSAAEAGVQDTQYF.

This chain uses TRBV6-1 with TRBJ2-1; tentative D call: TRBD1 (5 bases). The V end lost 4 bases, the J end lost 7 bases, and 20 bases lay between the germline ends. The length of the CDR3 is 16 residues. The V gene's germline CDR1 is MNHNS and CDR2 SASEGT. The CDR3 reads CASSGKGLWLRNEQFF. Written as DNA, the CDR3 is TGTGCCAGCAGTGGCAAGGGGCTTTGGTTGCGGAATGAGCAGTTCTTC.

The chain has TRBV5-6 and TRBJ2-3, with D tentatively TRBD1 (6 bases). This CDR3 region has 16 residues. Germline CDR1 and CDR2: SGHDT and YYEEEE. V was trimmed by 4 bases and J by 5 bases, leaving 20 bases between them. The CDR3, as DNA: TGTGCCAGCAGCCTCCTCCCGCCCACAGGGTTAGATACGCAGTATTTT. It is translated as CASSLLPPTGLDTQYF. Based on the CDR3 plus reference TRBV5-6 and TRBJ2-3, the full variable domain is DAGVTQSPTHLIKTRGQQVTLRCSPKSGHDTVSWYQQALGQGPQFIFQYYEEEERQRGNFPDRFSGHQFPNYSSELNVNALLLGDSALYLCASSLLPPTGLDTQYFGPGTRLTVL.